The 14 T cell receptor beta chains presented below share a single source sample, sequenced in a study of blood T cell repertoires in COVID-19. Libraries were prepared by immunoSEQ multiplex PCR; TCRdb keeps only in-frame clonotypes and omits some of them. The sample lists 150,000 to 250,000 clones, 84% occurring once. Material: PBMCs or T cells enriched from blood (not recorded which). The receptor source for this set is a man in his forties or fifties who had recovered from COVID-19.

The rearrangement links TRBV28 to TRBJ1-1; no clear D gene. CDR1 is MDHEN, CDR2 SYDVKM, per germline. V was shortened by 6 bases and J by 1 base, with 18 bases between the two germline ends. The CDR3 extends over 16 amino acids. For the CDR3, the DNA is TGTGCCAGCAGACCCACCCTTCCCCTGGCGAACACTGAAGCTTTCTTT. Protein sequence: CASRPTLPLANTEAFF.

This clone was observed a single time. The rearrangement uses TRBV5-6 and TRBJ2-2; D is undetermined. Germline loops: CDR1 SGHDT, CDR2 YYEEEE. The CDR3 contains 17 residues. Trimming took off 4 bases at V and 0 bases at J, with 16 bases between the two ends. CDR3 in DNA: TGTGCCAGCAGCACCTTTGGGTTCCGGGCGAACACCGGGGAGCTGTTTTTT. It is translated as CASSTFGFRANTGELFF.

This chain joins TRBV29-1 and TRBJ2-5; 8 nucleotides match TRBD1. From germline, CDR1 is SQVTM and CDR2 ANQGSEA. J gave up 2 bases and V 6 bases, and 8 bases lay outside the gene matches. The CDR3 is 14 amino acids. CDR3 amino acids: CSVSSRQGQETQYF. The CDR3 nucleotides read TGCAGCGTCTCCAGCCGACAGGGGCAAGAGACCCAGTACTTC.

This rearrangement joins TRBV20-1 to TRBJ1-2; D unclear. CDR1 and CDR2 (germline): DFQATT, SNEGSKA (reference sequence). CDR3 length equals 11 residues. Trimming removed 6 bases at V and 4 bases at J, with 9 bases between. For the CDR3, the DNA is TGCAGTGCCCCCTCACTCTATGGCTACACCTTC. Its protein is CSAPSLYGYTF.

This rearrangement joins TRBV28 to TRBJ2-3; 8 nucleotides align to TRBD1. Germline CDR1 and CDR2: MDHEN and SYDVKM. This CDR3 has 15 residues. Trimming took 4 bases from V and 1 from J; bases not matched to a gene: 4. CDR3 in amino acids: CASSSPGQGTDTQYF. The CDR3 DNA reads TGTGCCAGCAGTTCACCGGGACAGGGCACAGATACGCAGTATTTT.

The rearrangement joins TRBV24-1 to TRBJ1-1; D is perhaps TRBD1 (5 bases). CDR3 length: 13 residues. The V and J ends lost 1 base and 5 bases respectively, with 7 bases between them. Per germline, CDR1 KGHDR and CDR2 SFDVKD. This chain's CDR3 is CATSDFRGTEAFF. The CDR3 DNA reads as TGTGCCACCAGTGATTTTCGGGGGACTGAAGCTTTCTTT.

The genes are TRBV18 and TRBJ1-5; D gene uncertain. The ends were cut back, 3 bases at V and 9 bases at J, with 9 bases in the middle. In germline, CDR1 is KGHSH, CDR2 LQKENI. This CDR3 comprises 12 residues. CDR3 DNA: TGTGCCAGCTCACCCGACTCCTCGCCCCAGCATTTT. Its protein is CASSPDSSPQHF. The entire variable domain, with the rest obtained from reference TRBV18 and TRBJ1-5, is as follows: NAGVMQNPRHLVRRRGQEARLRCSPMKGHSHVYWYRQLPEEGLKFMVYLQKENIIDESGMPKERFSAEFPKEGPSILRIQQVVRGDSAAYFCASSPDSSPQHFGDGTRLSIL.

The chain employs TRBV29-1 and TRBJ2-3; the match to TRBD1 covers 10 bases. V was clipped by 5 bases and J by 4 bases; unmatched bases: 9. This CDR3 spans 15 amino acids. CDR1 is SQVTM, CDR2 ANQGSEA, per germline. The DNA of the CDR3 is TGCAGCGTTCGAGGGACAGGGGAGAATTCAGATACGCAGTATTTT. It yields the protein CSVRGTGENSDTQYF.

The CDR3 sequence: CASSQAPGQGYRGYTF. The CDR3 DNA sequence: TGTGCCAGCAGCCAAGCCCCGGGACAGGGCTACCGGGGCTACACCTTC. This rearrangement joins TRBV4-2 to TRBJ1-2; 9 bases map to TRBD1. With 1 base clipped from V and 8 bases from J, the junction kept 11 bases outside the gene matches. The CDR3 has 16 residues. Germline lookup yields CDR1 LGHNA and CDR2 YNFKEQ.

The chain links TRBV27 to TRBJ1-6, with D perhaps matching TRBD1 (5 bases). The CDR3 covers 16 residues. V shed 5 bases and J shed 10 bases, with 21 bases lying between them. Germline CDR1 reads MNHEY; CDR2 reads SMNVEV (reference sequence). The chain's CDR3 is CASSATGHLAGSPLHF. The CDR3 coding sequence is TGTGCCAGCAGTGCCACGGGCCATCTTGCAGGGTCACCCCTCCACTTT.

This chain uses TRBV2 with TRBJ1-4, with D perhaps TRBD1 (6 bases). Between the trimmed V and J ends, which lost 0 bases and 10 bases, there was a span of 15 bases. Looked up from germline, CDR1 is SNHLY and CDR2 is FYNNEI. This CDR3 comprises 15 residues. The CDR3 region has the DNA TGTGCCAGCAGTGAAGCGCCGAGACAGGTCGGAAAACTGTTTTTT. Translated: CASSEAPRQVGKLFF.

This chain connects TRBV19 to TRBJ2-7; D perhaps matches TRBD1 (6 bases). Germline-derived CDR1 and CDR2 are LNHDA and SQIVND (reference sequence). V lost 3 bases, J lost 2 bases, and 14 bases lay in between. The CDR3 runs 15 residues. For the CDR3, the DNA is TGTGCCAGTAGTATGTTTGGGGGCCAAACCTACGAGCAGTACTTC. This codes for CASSMFGGQTYEQYF.

The chain links TRBV5-1 to TRBJ1-2; TRBD1 agrees at 10 bases. V dropped 4 bases and J dropped 6; count of bases not matched to a gene: 6. The CDR3 is 14 amino acids. Looked up from germline, CDR1 is SGHRS and CDR2 is YFSETQ. Written as DNA, the CDR3 is TGCGCCAGCAGCAGGGGACAGGGGTTAGATGGCTACACCTTC. Protein product: CASSRGQGLDGYTF.

The gene calls are TRBV2 and TRBJ1-2; D is possibly TRBD1 (6 bases). CDR3 length: 13 residues. V lost 10 bases and J lost 0, with 12 bases in between. Germline V CDR1 and CDR2: SNHLY, FYNNEI. CDR3: CATATGTNYGYTF. CDR3 sequence (DNA): TGTGCCACCGCGACAGGAACTAACTATGGCTACACCTTC.